The 11 T cell receptor beta chains below were found in one sample sequenced in a study of blood T cell repertoires in COVID-19. The assay was immunoSEQ multiplex PCR, and TCRdb's table has in-frame clones only and misses some. The profile shows 240,000 or so clones, about 90% of them singletons. What was sequenced was PBMCs or T cells enriched from blood (not recorded which). All receptors derive from a woman in her thirties or forties with acute COVID-19.

V is TRBV29-1 and J is TRBJ2-2; D not certain. Trimming pared 4 bases from V and 0 bases from J, leaving 6 bases between. The CDR3 loop spans 13 amino acids. Germline V gene data show CDR1 as SQVTM and CDR2 as ANQGSEA. CDR3 sequence: CSVGLTNTGELFF. CDR3 DNA sequence: TGCAGCGTTGGTTTAACGAACACCGGGGAGCTGTTTTTT.

The V and J genes are TRBV5-1 and TRBJ2-7, with a possible D match to TRBD1 (6 bases). Per germline, CDR1 SGHRS and CDR2 YFSETQ. This CDR3 is built from 15 residues. V shed 2 bases and J shed 6 bases, with 18 bases lying between them. The CDR3 sequence is CASSFTVDRLGEQYF. DNA of the CDR3: TGCGCCAGCAGCTTTACCGTGGACAGACTCGGCGAGCAGTACTTC.

J is TRBJ2-1 and V is TRBV9, with D perhaps TRBD2 (5 bases). Trimming cost V 0 bases and J 7 bases, with 14 bases left between them. Germline CDR1 reads SGDLS; CDR2 reads YYNGEE. The CDR3 spans 15 residues. The CDR3 region has the DNA TGTGCCAGCAGCGTAGGAGGGCCCTTTTCAAATGAGCAGTTCTTC. It is translated as CASSVGGPFSNEQFF.

The rearrangement uses TRBV9 and TRBJ1-2, with 8 bases fitting TRBD1. The length of the CDR3 is 15 residues. Germline loops: CDR1 SGDLS, CDR2 YYNGEE. The V gene end was trimmed by 4 bases and the J gene end by 3 bases; junction bases not matched to a gene: 8. The CDR3 region has the DNA TGTGCCAGCAGCAACTCCGGGACAGGCGACTATGGCTACACCTTC. Its translation is CASSNSGTGDYGYTF.

The chain joins TRBV11-3 to TRBJ1-1; 7 bases align to TRBD1. This CDR3 is 17 amino acids long. Germline V gives CDR1 SGHNT, CDR2 YENEEA. V dropped 5 bases and J dropped 2; count of bases not matched to a gene: 14. The chain's CDR3 is CASSQKTGTAINTEAFF. CDR3 DNA: TGTGCCAGCAGCCAAAAAACCGGGACAGCCATAAACACTGAAGCTTTCTTT.

The chain recombines TRBV7-9 with TRBJ2-1; 10 bases line up with TRBD2. This CDR3 is built from 15 residues. V shed 3 bases, J shed 4 bases, and the junction held 3 bases outside the gene matches. CDR1 and CDR2 (germline): SEHNR, FQNEAQ (reference sequence). DNA for the CDR3: TGTGCCAGCAGCTTTCTAGCGGGAGCGTACAATGAGCAGTTCTTC. This sequence encodes CASSFLAGAYNEQFF.

The J gene is TRBJ1-5, the V gene TRBV2; 7 bases map to TRBD1. The CDR3 runs 14 residues. CDR1 and CDR2 (germline): SNHLY, FYNNEI. V was pared by 7 bases and J by 6 bases, with 9 bases of the junction left unmatched. CDR3 amino acids: CASKHRGLRQPQHF. CDR3 sequence (DNA): TGTGCCAGCAAACACAGGGGTTTGCGTCAGCCCCAGCATTTT.

The chain links TRBV2 to TRBJ2-7; the match to TRBD1 covers 9 bases. This CDR3 is built from 16 residues. Germline V gene lookup returns CDR1 SNHLY and CDR2 FYNNEI. V gave up 4 bases and J gave up 4 bases; unmatched junction bases: 11. The CDR3 DNA follows: TGTGCCAGCAGTGTTACAGGGGGCGAGGTTTCTTACGAGCAGTACTTC. Amino acids: CASSVTGGEVSYEQYF.

The V and J genes are TRBV7-3 and TRBJ2-6, with D possibly matching TRBD1 (6 bases). V was shortened by 6 bases and J by 2 bases, with 11 bases between the two germline ends. The V gene's germline CDR1 is SGHTA and CDR2 FQGTGA. The CDR3 is 15 amino acids. CDR3 DNA sequence: TGTGCCAGCAGTTTGGACAGACCTGGGGCCAACGTCCTGACTTTC. This gives the protein CASSLDRPGANVLTF. The full variable domain, its missing parts supplied by reference TRBV7-3 and TRBJ2-6, is GAGVSQTPSNKVTEKGKYVELRCDPISGHTALYWYRQSLGQGPEFLIYFQGTGAADDSGLPNDRFFAVRPEGSVSTLKIQRTERGDSAVYLCASSLDRPGANVLTFGAGSRLTVL.

The chain couples TRBV5-6 to TRBJ2-2; the match to TRBD2 covers 7 bases. This CDR3 comprises 15 residues. With 2 bases clipped from V and 6 bases from J, the junction kept 7 bases outside the gene matches. The germline V gene encodes CDR1 SGHDT and CDR2 YYEEEE. This chain's CDR3 is CASSFGREYAGELFF. The CDR3, as DNA: TGTGCCAGCAGCTTTGGGCGGGAGTATGCCGGGGAGCTGTTTTTT.

The chain has TRBV6-5 and TRBJ2-5; perhaps TRBD2 as D (7 bases). Per the germline V gene, CDR1 is MNHEY and CDR2 is SVGAGI. Trimming took 6 bases from V and 5 from J, leaving 19 bases between them. The CDR3 runs 15 residues. This chain's CDR3 is CASRVGGGRSETQYF. The CDR3 region has the DNA TGTGCCAGCAGGGTGGGAGGGGGTAGAAGTGAGACCCAGTACTTC.